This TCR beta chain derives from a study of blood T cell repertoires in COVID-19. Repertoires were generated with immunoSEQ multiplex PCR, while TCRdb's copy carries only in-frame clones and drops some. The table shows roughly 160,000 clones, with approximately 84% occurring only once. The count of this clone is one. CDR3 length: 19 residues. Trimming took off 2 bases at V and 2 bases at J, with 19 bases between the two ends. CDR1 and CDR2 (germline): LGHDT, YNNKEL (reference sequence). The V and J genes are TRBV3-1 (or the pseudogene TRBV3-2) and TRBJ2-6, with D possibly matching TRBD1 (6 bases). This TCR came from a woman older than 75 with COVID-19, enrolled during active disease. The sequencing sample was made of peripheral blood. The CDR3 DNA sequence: TGTGCCAGCAGCCAAATCCCGCAGGGGTTGTATCCTGGGGCCAACGTCCTGACTTTC. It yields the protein CASSQIPQGLYPGANVLTF.